This T cell receptor (beta chain) was captured by sequencing in a study of T cell responses to AZD1222 COVID-19 vaccine. Study details: Second doses that came at about 4 or about 12 weeks were put together. The study's findings and limits: Two doses of AZD1222 preceded a rise in Spike-specific TCR breadth and depth. Baseline seropositivity characterized only a handful of AZD1222 recipients. Reports indicate that nearly half of spike-specific TCRs are directed at unmutated variant regions.

Clones were read by immunoSEQ multiplex PCR, and TCRdb kept only the in-frame ones, dropping some. The sample comprises over 130,000 clones, approximately 94% of which are singletons, and about 1.3% rests with the top ten. V lost 3 bases and J lost 9, with 9 bases in between. This CDR3 is 13 amino acids long. From germline, CDR1 is LNHDA and CDR2 SQIVND (reference sequence). Concerning this clone itself: Its specificity is not known.

The chain employs TRBV19 and TRBJ1-6; no clear D gene. This TCR derives from an adult in good health. The starting material was peripheral blood, obtained on day 0 of AZD1222 vaccination. CDR3 in DNA: TGTGCCAGTAGTATTACGGGAACTTCACCCCTCCACTTT. This translates into CASSITGTSPLHF.